Listed below are T cell receptor beta chains from one sample, sequenced in a study of regulatory T cells in long-lasting Graves disease. Each CDR3 protein gets one entry after TCRdb re-called the multiplex PCR reads with MiXCR. The data hold 410,000 or so distinct CDR3 sequences, with about 16% observed a single time. Another study also made use of these data, one on T cells in Graves' hyperthyroidism and ophthalmopathy.

Source: peripheral blood mononuclear cells (PBMCs), taken at new diagnosis, from a patient treated with antithyroid drugs. The receptors here all came from a woman aged 25 to 39 with Graves disease. The CDR3 runs from the conserved cysteine through the conserved F or W. A D gene is named only where the DNA matches it firmly. A clone size is listed for some rows: how often the clone was seen (once, few, many), or a class if it is expanded.

D gene	V gene	J gene	clone size	CDR3 protein	CDR3 DNA
TRBD1	TRBV12-3/TRBV12-4	TRBJ1-1	many	CASKPSDRARAEAFF	TGTGCCAGCAAACCCTCGGACAGGGCAAGGGCTGAAGCTTTCTTT
TRBD1	TRBV7-9	TRBJ2-7	.	CASSPRTGWGEQYF	TGTGCCAGCAGCCCCCGGACAGGGTGGGGCGAGCAGTACTTC
TRBD2	TRBV5-1	TRBJ2-2	few	CASSLAGTTGELFF	TGCGCCAGCAGTCTAGCGGGAACCACCGGGGAGCTGTTTTTT
.	TRBV7-2	TRBJ2-1	.	CASSLVGGQSYNEQFF	TGTGCCAGCAGCTTAGTCGGGGGACAGTCCTACAATGAGCAGTTCTTC
.	TRBV13	TRBJ1-1	.	CASSSGGPMNTEAFF	TGTGCCAGCAGCTCCGGGGGCCCCATGAACACTGAAGCTTTCTTT
.	TRBV10-3	TRBJ2-3	.	CAINADSGTDTQYF	TGTGCCATCAACGCCGATAGCGGCACAGATACGCAGTATTTT
TRBD2	TRBV12-3/TRBV12-4	TRBJ2-7	.	CASRPAGATYEQYF	TGTGCCAGCAGGCCAGCGGGAGCAACCTACGAGCAGTACTTC
.	TRBV19	TRBJ1-4	.	CASTFNEKLFF	TGTGCCAGTACCTTCAATGAAAAACTGTTTTTT
TRBD2	TRBV6-1	TRBJ2-7	.	CASSRGLAVSYEQYF	TGTGCCAGCAGTCGCGGACTAGCGGTTTCGTACGAGCAGTACTTC
TRBD1	TRBV25-1	TRBJ2-5	few	CASRDRGQETQYF	TGTGCCAGCAGGGACAGGGGGCAGGAGACCCAGTACTTC
.	TRBV11-2	TRBJ2-5	many	CASSLAEAPWQETQYF	TGTGCCAGCAGCTTAGCTGAGGCCCCTTGGCAAGAGACCCAGTACTTC
.	TRBV6-1	TRBJ2-7	few	CASRVTGTRSSYEQYF	TGTGCCAGCAGAGTGACCGGGACGCGGAGCTCCTACGAGCAGTACTTC
TRBD2	TRBV28	TRBJ2-1	many	CASRLAGPSYNEQFF	TGTGCCAGCAGACTAGCGGGACCGTCCTACAATGAGCAGTTCTTC
TRBD2	TRBV20-1	TRBJ2-3	.	CSARTGLAGITDTQYF	TGCAGTGCTAGGACAGGACTAGCGGGAATAACAGATACGCAGTATTTT
.	TRBV18	TRBJ1-1	many	CASSPPRTATEHTEAFF	TGTGCCAGCTCACCACCCAGGACAGCTACTGAACACACTGAAGCTTTCTTT
TRBD2	TRBV6-2/TRBV6-3	TRBJ2-7	many	CASSRTSGSYEQYF	TGTGCCAGCAGTCGGACTAGCGGAAGCTACGAGCAGTACTTC
.	TRBV20-1	TRBJ2-3	.	CSAGTWRAFTDTQYF	TGCAGTGCCGGCACCTGGAGGGCTTTCACAGATACGCAGTATTTT
TRBD1	TRBV6-9	TRBJ1-2	few	CASSYSRQGNYGYPF	TGTGCCAGCAGTTACTCTAGACAGGGTAACTATGGCTACCCCTTC
.	TRBV18	TRBJ1-2	many	CASSPGTGRYGYTF	TGTGCCAGCTCACCAGGGACGGGGCGCTATGGCTACACCTTC
TRBD2	TRBV6-6	TRBJ2-3	many	CASSYSGLAGRFYSTDTQYF	TGTGCCAGCAGTTACTCGGGACTAGCGGGCCGATTCTATAGCACAGATACGCAGTATTTT
.	TRBV12-3/TRBV12-4	TRBJ2-3	many	CASSLDTQYF	TGTGCCAGCAGCCTAGATACGCAGTATTTT
TRBD1	TRBV6-5	TRBJ1-2	many	CASSYPPTGSYGYTF	TGTGCCAGCAGTTACCCCCCGACAGGGAGCTATGGCTACACCTTC
TRBD2	TRBV12-3/TRBV12-4	TRBJ2-1	few	CASSLAAGGSYNEQFF	TGTGCCAGCAGTTTAGCGGCGGGAGGTTCCTACAATGAGCAGTTCTTC
TRBD1	TRBV20-1	TRBJ1-5	few	CSAPSTLDRAQPQHF	TGCAGTGCCCCGTCCACCTTAGACAGGGCACAGCCCCAGCATTTT
TRBD2	TRBV6-6	TRBJ2-3	many	CASSYSDLPLAGERTDTQYF	TGTGCCAGCAGTTACTCGGATTTGCCCCTAGCGGGGGAACGCACAGATACGCAGTATTTT
.	TRBV9	TRBJ1-6	many	CASSPSGTGSNSPLHF	TGTGCCAGCAGCCCAAGCGGCACAGGCTCCAATTCACCCCTCCACTTT
.	TRBV20-1	TRBJ1-2	few	CSASRPEDYGYTF	TGCAGTGCTAGTCGGCCGGAGGACTATGGCTACACCTTC
.	TRBV27	TRBJ2-7	many	CASSPSGSYEQYF	TGTGCCAGCAGTCCCTCGGGGAGTTACGAGCAGTACTTC
.	TRBV7-9	TRBJ1-4	.	CASSLAQGQEKLFF	TGTGCCAGCAGCTTAGCGCAGGGCCAAGAAAAACTGTTTTTT
.	TRBV28	TRBJ2-1	many	CASSWAGSSYNEQFF	TGTGCCAGCAGTTGGGCTGGGAGCTCCTACAATGAGCAGTTCTTC
.	TRBV29-1	TRBJ2-5	.	CSVDLVYQETQYF	TGCAGCGTTGATTTGGTCTACCAAGAGACCCAGTACTTC
.	TRBV14	TRBJ2-1	many	CASSQEYRMSPSSYNEQFF	TGTGCCAGCAGCCAAGAGTACCGTATGAGCCCCAGCTCCTACAATGAGCAGTTCTTC
.	TRBV2	TRBJ1-5	many	CASSVGGAEQPQHF	TGTGCCAGCAGTGTTGGGGGCGCAGAGCAGCCCCAGCATTTT
TRBD1	TRBV6-2/TRBV6-3	TRBJ2-5	many	CASRGTEETQYF	TGTGCCAGCAGGGGGACAGAAGAGACCCAGTACTTC
.	TRBV5-1	TRBJ2-1	many	CASSPQPAGSGYNEQFF	TGCGCCAGCAGCCCGCAACCTGCCGGGAGTGGGTACAATGAGCAGTTCTTC
.	TRBV4-1	TRBJ1-1	.	CASSQLRTVNTEAFF	TGCGCCAGCAGCCAATTGAGGACAGTGAACACTGAAGCTTTCTTT
TRBD2	TRBV20-1	TRBJ2-5	many	CSAPGRGTSGSQTQYF	TGCAGTGCCCCAGGCCGAGGGACTAGCGGGAGTCAGACCCAGTACTTC
.	TRBV3-1	TRBJ2-1	many	CASSQEFNLARRSYNEQFF	TGTGCCAGCAGCCAAGAATTTAACTTAGCGCGCCGCTCCTACAATGAGCAGTTCTTC
TRBD1	TRBV12-3/TRBV12-4	TRBJ2-1	many	CASSPDRGSLSSYNEQFF	TGTGCCAGCAGTCCGGACAGGGGGTCACTCAGCTCCTACAATGAGCAGTTCTTC
.	TRBV5-1	TRBJ2-3	.	CASSPWLGATTDTQYF	TGCGCCAGCAGCCCTTGGCTAGGCGCGACCACAGATACGCAGTATTTT
.	TRBV6-1	TRBJ2-3	.	CATQRRSGNQIQQGTQYF	TGTGCCACCCAACGGAGATCGGGTAATCAGATCCAGCAGGGTACGCAGTATTTT
TRBD1	TRBV10-2	TRBJ2-7	.	CASHTGGHIPYEQYF	TGCGCCAGCCACACAGGGGGCCATATCCCATACGAGCAGTACTTC
.	TRBV27	TRBJ2-3	many	CASSERPTDTQYF	TGTGCCAGCAGTGAGCGTCCCACAGATACGCAGTATTTT
.	TRBV12-3/TRBV12-4	TRBJ1-5	few	CASTEEGNRPDQPQHF	TGTGCCAGCACCGAGGAGGGGAATCGCCCTGATCAGCCCCAGCATTTT
.	TRBV27	TRBJ1-2	few	CASRTGYKADGGYTF	TGTGCCAGCAGAACAGGGTATAAGGCTGACGGTGGCTACACCTTC
TRBD1	TRBV27	TRBJ2-1	.	CARNIQGSYNEQFF	TGTGCCAGAAATATACAGGGGAGCTACAATGAGCAGTTCTTC
TRBD1	TRBV18	TRBJ2-1	few	CASSPDRLYNEQFF	TGTGCCAGCTCACCGGACAGGCTTTATAATGAGCAGTTCTTC
.	TRBV5-1	TRBJ2-3	few	CASSNPGTTDTQYF	TGCGCCAGCTCAAACCCGGGGACCACAGATACGCAGTATTTT
.	TRBV6-5	TRBJ1-1	few	CASSYARNTEAFF	TGTGCCAGCAGTTACGCCCGGAACACTGAAGCTTTCTTT
TRBD1	TRBV20-1	TRBJ1-1	few	CSARQDREGTAFF	TGCAGTGCCAGACAAGACAGGGAGGGGACGGCTTTCTTT
.	TRBV7-8	TRBJ1-1	many	CASSLSPWRRENTEAFF	TGTGCCAGCAGCTTATCGCCCTGGAGGAGGGAGAACACTGAAGCTTTCTTT
.	TRBV12-3/TRBV12-4	TRBJ2-1	many	CATCAGFHEQFF	TGTGCCACGTGCGCTGGTTTCCATGAGCAGTTCTTC
.	TRBV5-1	TRBJ2-3	few	CASSWSRGTDTQYF	TGCGCCAGCAGCTGGTCGCGGGGCACAGATACGCAGTATTTT
TRBD1	TRBV20-1	TRBJ2-2	many	CSAKQGADGELFF	TGCAGTGCTAAACAGGGGGCGGACGGGGAGCTGTTTTTT